The entry below describes one T cell receptor beta chain. Here immunoSEQ multiplex PCR was the method, and the copy in TCRdb shows in-frame clones only, minus some. Here the sample spans about 20,000 clones, about 88% being singletons. The data derive from a study of blood T cell repertoires in COVID-19. The material sequenced was peripheral blood. This TCR was sampled from a human donor in a cohort sampled during active COVID-19.

This chain's CDR3 is CASSLGVVRGRETQYF. The CDR3 DNA reads as TGTGCCAGCAGCTTGGGAGTGGTCAGGGGGCGAGAGACCCAGTACTTC. The chain links TRBV5-8 to TRBJ2-5, with 8 bases identical to TRBD1. Losses at the gene ends were 0 bases for V and 4 bases for J; bases not matched to a gene: 8. Germline V CDR1 and CDR2: SGHTS, YDEGEE. CDR3 length: 16 amino acids.